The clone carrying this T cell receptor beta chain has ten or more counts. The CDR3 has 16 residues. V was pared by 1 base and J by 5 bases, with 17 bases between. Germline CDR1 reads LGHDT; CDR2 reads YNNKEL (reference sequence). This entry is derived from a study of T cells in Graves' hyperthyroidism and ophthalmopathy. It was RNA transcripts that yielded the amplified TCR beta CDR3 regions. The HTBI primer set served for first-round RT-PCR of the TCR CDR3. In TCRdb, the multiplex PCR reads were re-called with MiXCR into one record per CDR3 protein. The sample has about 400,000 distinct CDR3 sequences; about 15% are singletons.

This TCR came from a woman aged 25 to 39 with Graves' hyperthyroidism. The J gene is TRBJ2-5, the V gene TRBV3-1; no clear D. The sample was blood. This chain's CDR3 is CASSQAVWVLGETQYF. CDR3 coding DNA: TGTGCCAGCAGCCAAGCGGTATGGGTGCTCGGGGAGACCCAGTACTTC.